This TCR beta chain came from a study of metastatic and nonmetastatic thyroid tumors (dated by TCRdb to the early 2020s). Concerning the study at large: For patients with malignant and with benign thyroid disease, the researchers compared repertoires between peripheral blood samples and tumor or nodule tissue samples.

Before undergoing thyroid surgery, none of the patients had been given any kind of treatment. Patient clinical samples collected from 2012 to 2018 were retrospectively analysed using T-cell receptor beta sequencing. From the cysteine through the phenylalanine, the CDR3 covers 14 amino acids. CDR3 DNA only is kept here, 42 bases in frame from base 1. Trimming removed 6 bases from V and 3 bases from J, leaving 13 bases between the germline ends. The study at large found these results: In both blood and tumor samples, malignant tumors were reported to have significantly higher TCR beta diversity than benign nodules.

The protocol used for the library was PCR. The sample was run on an Illumina HiSeq 4000. High-throughput sequencing was used to profile the CDR3 region of the TCR beta-chain in every patient. Regarding the original processing steps: Drawing on CDR3 differences between clinicopathological groups, the researchers built a classifier meant to tell apart patients with distant-metastatic papillary thyroid cancer. The Shannon index was used to assess repertoire diversity, and the Morisita-Horn index was used to assess tumor-blood repertoire similarity. TCRdb redid the processing of the public reads, applying fastp at Q25 and MiXCR, and retained in-frame beta chains. TCRdb's processing, not the authors', yielded these V and J calls. This sample comprises about 92,000 clones, more than 13% of them detected only once. The ten largest clones capture 3.6% of the sample. A note on this clone: It has no known antigen specificity. This may be a read error, as it is one base from a much larger clone.

This clonotype originated in a female donor with papillary thyroid cancer or a benign thyroid nodule (not recorded which). Some clones in this sample may be carry-over from other donors' samples. Recombination joined TRBV12-3 or TRBV12-4 with TRBJ2-3, with TRBD2 perhaps the D gene, on 5 matching bases. The source material was blood. For the CDR3, the sequence is CASRSSWGTDTQYF. The nucleotides are TGTGCCAGCAGATCTAGCTGGGGAACAGATACGCAGTATTTT.